These T cell receptor delta chains were read from a single sample in a study of Vδ1+ human thymocytes. TCRdb re-called the multiplex PCR reads through CATT. The table records under 80,000 delta-chain clones, about 35% of them present only once. Specimen: Vdelta1+ gamma-delta thymocytes from the thymus. These receptors were collected from a boy younger than two who had congenital heart surgery. CDR3s include the opening cysteine and the closing phenylalanine or tryptophan. The order of the fields is J gene, clone size, V gene, D gene, CDR3 protein, CDR3 DNA. D genes are given only for firm matches. Size values are once, few and many counts, or a class for expanded clones, and some rows have none.

TRDJ1 | - | TRDV1 | TRDD3 | CALGDLPSQYWGIGETDKLIF | TGTGCTCTTGGGGACCTGCCTTCTCAGTACTGGGGGATCGGTGAGACCGATAAACTCATCTTT
TRDJ3 | few | TRDV2 | TRDD3 | CACDTDSRGYARSDSWDTRQMFF | TGTGCCTGTGACACAGATAGTAGGGGATACGCCCGCAGCGACTCCTGGGACACCCGACAGATGTTTTTC
TRDJ1 | few | TRDV1 | - | CALGGPALLWNTGKLIF | TGTGCTCTTGGGGGACCCGCCCTACTATGGAATACGGGTAAACTCATCTTT
TRDJ1 | - | TRDV1 | - | CALAGPHHLGKLIF | TGTGCTCTTGCTGGCCCCCACCACCTTGGGAAACTCATCTTT
TRDJ1 | few | TRDV1 | - | CALGELGRLTRLLYTDKLIF | TGTGCTCTTGGGGAACTTGGCCGGCTTACACGCTTACTCTACACCGATAAACTCATCTTT
TRDJ1 | - | TRDV2 | - | CACAILECTDKLIF | TGTGCCTGTGCGATCCTAGAGTGTACCGATAAACTCATCTTT
TRDJ1 | - | TRDV1 | TRDD3 | CALGEGWGVYTDKLIF | TGTGCTCTTGGGGAAGGCTGGGGGGTGTACACCGATAAACTCATCTTT
TRDJ1 | once | TRDV1 | TRDD3 | CALGELTYLRWGIYTDKLIF | TGTGCTCTTGGGGAACTCACTTATCTACGCTGGGGGATTTACACCGATAAACTCATCTTT
TRDJ1 | few | TRDV1 | - | CALGELADLTTSTDKLIF | TGTGCTCTTGGGGAACTGGCCGACTTGACCACTAGCACCGATAAACTCATCTTT
TRDJ1 | - | TRDV1 | TRDD3 | CALGALAFRWGIRLRSDKLIF | TGTGCTCTTGGGGCCTTAGCCTTCCGCTGGGGGATACGCTTGAGGTCCGATAAACTCATCTTT
TRDJ1 | - | TRDV1 | TRDD3 | CALGERKGLPLTGGWIPDKLIF | TGTGCTCTTGGGGAACGGAAAGGCCTTCCACTTACTGGGGGATGGATCCCCGATAAACTCATCTTT
TRDJ1 | - | TRDV1 | TRDD3 | CALGVLSRRAGGYRDTYTDKLIF | TGTGCTCTTGGGGTTCTCTCCAGGAGGGCTGGGGGATACCGAGACACTTACACCGATAAACTCATCTTT
TRDJ1 | few | TRDV1 | TRDD3 | CALGELDPSYPYWGIPDKLIF | TGTGCTCTTGGGGAACTAGATCCTTCCTACCCGTACTGGGGGATACCCGATAAACTCATCTTT
TRDJ1 | - | TRDV1 | - | CALGTAGRLGFFFPLYTDKLIF | TGTGCTCTTGGGACCGCGGGGAGGCTGGGGTTTTTTTTCCCTTTGTACACCGATAAACTCATCTTT
TRDJ1 | - | TRDV1 | - | CALVCDVADKLIF | TGTGCTCTTGTCTGCGACGTTGCCGATAAACTCATCTTT
TRDJ1 | - | TRDV1 | - | CALGEWRDWFYADKLIF | TGTGCTCTTGGGGAATGGAGAGACTGGTTCTACGCCGATAAACTCATCTTT
TRDJ1 | - | TRDV1 | - | CALGVRSEGYTDKLIF | TGTGCTCTTGGGGTAAGGTCGGAAGGGTACACCGATAAACTCATCTTT
TRDJ1 | - | TRDV1 | TRDD3 | CALGETWGIRYTDKLIF | TGTGCTCTTGGGGAAACATGGGGGATTCGGTACACCGATAAACTCATCTTT
TRDJ1 | - | TRDV1 | TRDD3 | CALGEVPRPSLYWGIQVADKLIF | TGTGCTCTTGGGGAAGTTCCCCGGCCTTCTCTATACTGGGGGATACAAGTGGCCGATAAACTCATCTTT
TRDJ1 | - | TRDV1 | TRDD3 | CAVGIPGLPTRTGVLYTDKLIF | TGTGCTGTTGGGATCCCCGGCCTGCCCACCCGTACTGGGGTCCTGTACACCGATAAACTCATCTTT
TRDJ1 | few | TRDV1 | - | CALGELTGYQGVATDKLIF | TGTGCTCTTGGGGAACTCACCGGATACCAGGGGGTTGCGACCGATAAACTCATCTTT
TRDJ1 | - | TRDV1 | TRDD3 | CALGELTGTGDNTDKLIF | TGTGCTCTTGGGGAACTAACCGGTACTGGGGATAACACCGATAAACTCATCTTT
TRDJ1 | - | TRDV1 | TRDD3 | CALGELGCLLGTAADKLIF | TGTGCTCTTGGGGAACTAGGGTGTTTACTGGGGACCGCCGCCGATAAACTCATCTTT
TRDJ1 | - | TRDV1 | TRDD3 | CALGAANPLYWGIQRTYTDKLIF | TGTGCTCTTGGGGCCGCAAATCCACTCTACTGGGGGATACAGAGGACGTACACCGATAAACTCATCTTT
TRDJ1 | - | TRDV1 | TRDD3 | CALGVRLPPHVLGDTDKLIF | TGTGCTCTTGGGGTGCGCCTCCCACCTCACGTGCTGGGGGATACCGATAAACTCATCTTT
TRDJ1 | few | TRDV1 | TRDD3 | CALGTQPFLVGDTHFMYTDKLIF | TGTGCTCTTGGGACCCAACCTTTCCTAGTGGGGGATACTCACTTTATGTACACCGATAAACTCATCTTT
TRDJ1 | few | TRDV1 | TRDD2 | CALGDPFRPFLRGMGGDYTDKLIF | TGTGCTCTTGGGGACCCATTCAGGCCCTTCCTACGAGGTATGGGCGGAGATTACACCGATAAACTCATCTTT
TRDJ1 | - | TRDV2 | TRDD3 | CACAPEVCLGGYTDKLIF | TGTGCCTGTGCCCCCGAGGTGTGCCTGGGGGGCTACACCGATAAACTCATCTTT
TRDJ1 | - | TRDV1 | TRDD2 | CALGELHETSYLTTYTDKLIF | TGTGCTCTTGGGGAACTACACGAGACTTCCTACCTTACTACTTACACCGATAAACTCATCTTT
TRDJ1 | few | TRDV1 | TRDD3 | CALGDPPSPSGGYDFNTDKLIF | TGTGCTCTTGGGGACCCTCCATCGCCTTCAGGGGGATACGACTTTAACACCGATAAACTCATCTTT
TRDJ1 | - | TRDV1 | TRDD3 | CALGEGVSAGAYWGIRGMADKLIF | TGTGCTCTTGGGGAAGGAGTTAGCGCGGGCGCGTACTGGGGGATACGCGGTATGGCCGATAAACTCATCTTT
TRDJ1 | - | TRDV1 | TRDD3 | CALGELRPSVELGDTDKLIF | TGTGCTCTTGGGGAACTTAGGCCCTCGGTAGAACTGGGGGACACCGATAAACTCATCTTT
TRDJ1 | few | TRDV1 | TRDD3 | CALGEATRYWGIYDKLIF | TGTGCTCTTGGGGAGGCCACCAGATACTGGGGGATCTACGATAAACTCATCTTT
TRDJ1 | - | TRDV1 | - | CALGETLRLTAKLIF | TGTGCTCTTGGGGAAACTCTACGCCTTACAGCAAAACTCATCTTT
TRDJ1 | few | TRDV1 | TRDD3 | CALGHGGYAYTDKLIF | TGTGCTCTTGGGCATGGGGGATACGCGTACACCGATAAACTCATCTTT